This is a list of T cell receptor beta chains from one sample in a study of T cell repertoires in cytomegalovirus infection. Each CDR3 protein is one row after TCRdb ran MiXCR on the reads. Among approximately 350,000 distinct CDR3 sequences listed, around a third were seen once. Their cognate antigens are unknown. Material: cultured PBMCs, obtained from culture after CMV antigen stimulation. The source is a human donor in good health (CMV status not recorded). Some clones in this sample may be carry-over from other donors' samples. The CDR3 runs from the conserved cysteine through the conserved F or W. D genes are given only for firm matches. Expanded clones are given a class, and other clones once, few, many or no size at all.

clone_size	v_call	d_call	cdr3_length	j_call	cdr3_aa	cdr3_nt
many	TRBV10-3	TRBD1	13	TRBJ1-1	CAISGTGNTEAFF	TGTGCCATCAGCGGGACAGGGAACACTGAAGCTTTCTTT
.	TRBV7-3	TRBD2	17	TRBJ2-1	CASSLTAGGVSYNEQFF	TGTGCCAGCAGCTTAACGGCGGGAGGGGTCTCCTACAATGAGCAGTTCTTC
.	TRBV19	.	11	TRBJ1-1	CASTWVTEAFF	TGTGCCAGTACTTGGGTCACTGAAGCTTTCTTT
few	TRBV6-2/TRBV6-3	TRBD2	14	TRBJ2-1	CASSYAGAGNEQFF	TGTGCCAGCAGTTACGCGGGAGCGGGAAATGAGCAGTTCTTC
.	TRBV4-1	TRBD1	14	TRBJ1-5	CASSQGDRYQPQHF	TGCGCCAGCAGCCAAGGGGACAGGTATCAGCCCCAGCATTTT
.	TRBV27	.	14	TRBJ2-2	CASSPDRYAGELFF	TGTGCCAGCAGCCCCGACAGGTACGCCGGGGAGCTGTTTTTT
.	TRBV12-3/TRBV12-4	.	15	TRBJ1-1	CASSPYRDTNTEAFF	TGTGCCAGCAGCCCCTATCGGGACACCAACACTGAAGCTTTCTTT
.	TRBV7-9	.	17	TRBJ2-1	CASSFSQTDPTYNEQFF	TGTGCCAGCAGCTTTTCTCAGACAGATCCCACCTACAATGAGCAGTTCTTC
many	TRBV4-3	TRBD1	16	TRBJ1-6	CASSQDRGIYNSPLHF	TGCGCCAGCAGCCAAGACAGGGGGATATATAATTCACCCCTCCACTTT
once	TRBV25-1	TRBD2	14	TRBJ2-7	CARQRGLAGGEQYF	TGTGCCAGGCAGCGGGGACTAGCGGGGGGCGAGCAGTACTTC
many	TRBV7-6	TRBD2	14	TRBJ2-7	CASSLGTSSYEQYF	TGTGCCAGCAGCTTAGGGACTAGCTCGTACGAGCAGTACTTC
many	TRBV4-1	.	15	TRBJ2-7	CASSQDPGVLREQYF	TGCGCCAGCAGCCAAGACCCAGGGGTGCTTAGGGAGCAGTACTTC
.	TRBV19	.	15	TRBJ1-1	CASSKRGSGDTEAFF	TGTGCCAGTAGTAAGCGAGGTTCCGGGGACACTGAAGCTTTCTTT
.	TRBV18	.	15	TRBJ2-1	CASSPGGNSYNEQFF	TGTGCCAGCTCACCGGGCGGGAACTCCTACAATGAGCAGTTCTTC
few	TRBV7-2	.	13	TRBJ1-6	CASSLADFSPLHF	TGTGCCAGCAGCTTAGCCGACTTTTCACCCCTCCACTTT
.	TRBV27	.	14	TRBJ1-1	CASSFGVENTEAFF	TGTGCCAGCAGTTTCGGGGTGGAGAACACTGAAGCTTTCTTT
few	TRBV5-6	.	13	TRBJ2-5	CASSLSAGVTQYF	TGTGCCAGCAGCTTGTCCGCCGGGGTGACCCAGTACTTC
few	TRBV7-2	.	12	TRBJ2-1	CASSRLVGEQFF	TGTGCCAGCAGCCGACTCGTCGGGGAGCAGTTCTTC
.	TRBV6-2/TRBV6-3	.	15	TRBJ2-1	CASKASRRSIDEQFF	TGTGCCAGCAAGGCTAGCCGACGTTCTATCGATGAGCAGTTCTTC
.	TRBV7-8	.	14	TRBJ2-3	CASCLGSSTDTQYF	TGTGCCAGCTGCCTTGGCAGTAGCACAGATACGCAGTATTTT
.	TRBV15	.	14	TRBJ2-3	CATSGSSLTDTQYF	TGTGCCACCAGCGGGTCATCACTCACAGATACGCAGTATTTT
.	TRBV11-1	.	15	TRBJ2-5	CASSLARGGQETQYF	TGTGCCAGCAGCTTAGCCCGTGGCGGGCAAGAGACCCAGTACTTC
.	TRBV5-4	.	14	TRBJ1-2	CASSLFGGFYGYTF	TGTGCCAGCAGCTTGTTTGGGGGTTTTTATGGCTACACCTTC
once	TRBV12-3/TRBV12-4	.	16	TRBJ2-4	CASTPGQGLTKNIQYF	TGTGCCAGCACACCGGGGCAGGGGTTAACCAAAAACATTCAGTACTTC
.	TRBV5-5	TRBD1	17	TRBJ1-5	CASSRGQNTYSNQPQHF	TGTGCCAGCAGCCGGGGACAGAACACTTATAGCAATCAGCCCCAGCATTTT
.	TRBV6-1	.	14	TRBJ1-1	CASSYATTNTEAFF	TGTGCCAGCAGTTACGCGACAACGAACACTGAAGCTTTCTTT
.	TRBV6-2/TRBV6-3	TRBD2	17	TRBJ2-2	CASSFLLAGVNTGELFF	TGTGCCAGCAGCTTCCTACTAGCGGGAGTGAACACCGGGGAGCTGTTTTTT
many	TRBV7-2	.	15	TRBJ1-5	CASSEFSGSNQPQHF	TGTGCCAGCAGCGAGTTTTCAGGTAGCAATCAGCCCCAGCATTTT
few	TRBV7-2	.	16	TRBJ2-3	CASSFAGPISRDTQYF	TGTGCCAGCAGCTTCGCCGGGCCAATTTCCAGAGATACGCAGTATTTT
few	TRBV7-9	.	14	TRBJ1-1	CASSLALVNTEAFF	TGTGCCAGCAGCTTAGCGCTGGTGAACACTGAAGCTTTCTTT
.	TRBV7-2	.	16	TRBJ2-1	CASSRGGQPENNEQFF	TGTGCCAGCAGCCGAGGGGGGCAGCCCGAGAACAATGAGCAGTTCTTC
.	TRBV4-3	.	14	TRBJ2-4	CASSQGGGGNIQYF	TGCGCCAGCAGCCAAGGTGGCGGTGGAAACATTCAGTACTTC
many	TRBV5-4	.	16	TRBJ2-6	CASSLQGGYGANVLTF	TGTGCCAGCAGCTTACAGGGAGGGTATGGGGCCAACGTCCTGACTTTC
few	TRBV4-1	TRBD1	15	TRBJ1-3	CASSRDRPNGNTIYF	TGCGCCAGCAGCCGGGACAGGCCAAATGGAAACACCATATATTTT
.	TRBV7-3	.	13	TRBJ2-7	CASSPDRIYEQYF	TGTGCCAGCAGCCCTGACAGGATCTACGAGCAGTACTTC
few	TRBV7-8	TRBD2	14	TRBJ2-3	CASSSGTSADTQYF	TGTGCCAGCAGCTCCGGGACTAGCGCAGATACGCAGTATTTT
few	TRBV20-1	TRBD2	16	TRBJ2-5	CSARVTFGLAGETQYF	TGCAGTGCTAGAGTTACATTCGGACTAGCGGGAGAGACCCAGTACTTC
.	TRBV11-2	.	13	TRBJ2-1	CASSPGLSNEQFF	TGTGCCAGCAGCCCGGGACTCTCCAATGAGCAGTTCTTC
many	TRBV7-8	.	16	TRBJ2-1	CASSSLGTPGGNEQFF	TGTGCCAGCAGCTCCCTAGGGACGCCTGGGGGCAATGAGCAGTTCTTC
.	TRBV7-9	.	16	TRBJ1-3	CASSLVGRHSGNTIYF	TGTGCCAGCAGCTTAGTTGGCAGACACTCTGGAAACACCATATATTTT
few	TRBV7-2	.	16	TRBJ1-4	CASRKEGGLANEKLFF	TGTGCCAGCAGAAAAGAGGGGGGCTTGGCTAATGAAAAACTGTTTTTT
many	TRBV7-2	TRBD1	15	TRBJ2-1	CASSFGHRGGNEQFF	TGTGCCAGCAGCTTTGGTCACAGGGGTGGGAATGAGCAGTTCTTC
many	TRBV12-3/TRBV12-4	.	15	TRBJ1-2	CASSLAIGQWPGYTF	TGTGCCAGCAGTTTAGCGATAGGACAGTGGCCTGGCTACACCTTC
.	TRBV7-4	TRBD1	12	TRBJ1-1	CASARGGQQAFF	TGTGCCAGCGCGCGGGGGGGACAGCAAGCTTTCTTT
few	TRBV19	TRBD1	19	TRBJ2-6	CASSSTPGTGGTGANVLTF	TGTGCCAGTAGTTCAACCCCCGGGACAGGGGGCACAGGGGCCAACGTCCTGACTTTC